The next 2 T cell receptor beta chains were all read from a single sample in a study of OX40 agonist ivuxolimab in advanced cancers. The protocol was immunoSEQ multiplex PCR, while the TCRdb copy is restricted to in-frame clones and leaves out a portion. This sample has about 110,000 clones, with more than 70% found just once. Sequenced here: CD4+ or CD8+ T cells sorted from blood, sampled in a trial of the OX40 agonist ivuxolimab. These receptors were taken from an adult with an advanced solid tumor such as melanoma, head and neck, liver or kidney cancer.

CDR3 residues: CASKPRPGRYEAFF. The DNA for the CDR3 is TGTGCCAGTAAACCACGACCGGGCAGATATGAAGCTTTCTTT. The V gene is TRBV19, the J gene TRBJ1-1; D gene ambiguous. Trimming pared 7 bases from V and 7 bases from J, leaving 19 bases between. The CDR3 runs to 14 residues. The germline gives CDR1 LNHDA, CDR2 SQIVND (reference sequence). The entire variable domain, with the rest obtained from reference TRBV19 and TRBJ1-1, is as follows: DGGITQSPKYLFRKEGQNVTLSCEQNLNHDAMYWYRQDPGQGLRLIYYSQIVNDFQKGDIAEGYSVSREKKESFPLTVTSAQKNPTAFYLCASKPRPGRYEAFFGQGTRLTVV.

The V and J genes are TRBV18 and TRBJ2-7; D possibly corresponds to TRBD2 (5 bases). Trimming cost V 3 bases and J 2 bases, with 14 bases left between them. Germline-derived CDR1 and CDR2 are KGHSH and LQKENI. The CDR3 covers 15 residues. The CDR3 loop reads CASSPPLLEAYEQYF. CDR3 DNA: TGTGCCAGCTCACCCCCGCTTTTGGAGGCCTACGAGCAGTACTTC.